The rows below give T cell receptor beta chains drawn from one sample of a study of T cell repertoires in cytomegalovirus infection. Via MiXCR, TCRdb re-called the reads, giving one row per CDR3 protein. The sample has around 630,000 distinct CDR3 sequences; roughly 24% are singletons. Material: CD8+ T cells from PBMCs. All receptors come from a human donor in good health (CMV status not recorded). Some clones in this sample may be carry-over from other donors' samples. CDR3s include the opening cysteine and the closing phenylalanine or tryptophan.

J,V,CDR3
TRBJ2-6,TRBV2,CASSEYGYFGANVLTF
TRBJ2-1,TRBV27,CASSLVGLAGSRNEQFF
TRBJ2-7,TRBV4-1,CASSQETAGVDEQYF
TRBJ1-4,TRBV15,CATSRGTASNEKLFF
TRBJ1-2,TRBV6-2/TRBV6-3,CASTKDRLYGYTF
TRBJ1-5,TRBV7-8,CASSVLTGMGDQPQHF
TRBJ1-2,TRBV20-1,CSARDRSYGYTF
TRBJ2-4,TRBV7-9,CASSLALTGGEAKNIQYF
TRBJ2-1,TRBV3-1,CASSQDSSTIQVF
TRBJ2-5,TRBV11-1,CASSLGTGDFVETQYF
TRBJ1-1,TRBV7-2,CASSLLGGGLNTEAFF
TRBJ2-3,TRBV20-1,CSAREEPHTQYF
TRBJ2-7,TRBV11-3,CASSFSAESSYEQYF
TRBJ2-1,TRBV12-3/TRBV12-4,CASSPGQGFSNEQFF
TRBJ1-1,TRBV7-3,CASSSALLAEAFF
TRBJ1-1,TRBV7-8,CASSLAQGYTEAFF
TRBJ1-1,TRBV6-2/TRBV6-3,CASSAPIGARTEAFF
TRBJ1-1,TRBV19,CASKEVGHPNTEAFF
TRBJ1-3,TRBV10-3,CAIVVPGNTIYF
TRBJ2-7,TRBV7-2,CASSLELAGAYEQYF
TRBJ2-3,TRBV28,CASSAPTGGVTDTQYF
TRBJ2-1,TRBV6-5,CASSYSIGVGDGSYNEQFF
TRBJ2-1,TRBV29-1,CSVWSWGGSHAVF
TRBJ2-7,TRBV27,CASSLRATASLYYEQYF
TRBJ2-5,TRBV7-6,CASSLDPSETQYF